This T cell receptor (beta chain) was sequenced in a study of cytomegalovirus exposure and HLA in healthy donors. Across the study: About 85 million unique TCRs from HLA-typed donors were held in an early release of data. Overall study results and limits: Later on, an analysis showed TCR association rates differing by HLA locus, with DRB1 the most and HLA-C the fewest. After further analysis at a later stage, 16,951 TCR beta sequences were associated with HLA alleles at 0.05 false discovery rate.

Concerning this clone: What it binds is unknown.

PCR involved 60 Vbeta and 13 Jbeta primers. Under the authors' procedure: Roughly 11 million shared chains were among about 80 million unique TCR beta chains counted in a later analysis. Clones were sequenced by immunoSEQ multiplex PCR, and TCRdb holds only the in-frame ones, with some missing. The V and J calls and clone size were taken over from that table, and D and trimming were inferred from the DNA. The profile shows some 150,000 clones, 64% of them singletons. V shed 8 bases and J 4 bases; nucleotides not matched to a gene: 10. This CDR3 spans 14 amino acids. Germline loops: CDR1 WNHNN, CDR2 SYGVQD (reference sequence).

This receptor was obtained from a woman between 25 and 40 years old in good health and CMV-seropositive. This chain links TRBV10-1 with TRBJ1-2; 7 nucleotides agree with TRBD1. Specimen: PBMCs. The CDR3 DNA sequence: TGCGCCAGCTCCCCCGGACAGGACATCTATGGCTACACCTTC. Translated: CASSPGQDIYGYTF.